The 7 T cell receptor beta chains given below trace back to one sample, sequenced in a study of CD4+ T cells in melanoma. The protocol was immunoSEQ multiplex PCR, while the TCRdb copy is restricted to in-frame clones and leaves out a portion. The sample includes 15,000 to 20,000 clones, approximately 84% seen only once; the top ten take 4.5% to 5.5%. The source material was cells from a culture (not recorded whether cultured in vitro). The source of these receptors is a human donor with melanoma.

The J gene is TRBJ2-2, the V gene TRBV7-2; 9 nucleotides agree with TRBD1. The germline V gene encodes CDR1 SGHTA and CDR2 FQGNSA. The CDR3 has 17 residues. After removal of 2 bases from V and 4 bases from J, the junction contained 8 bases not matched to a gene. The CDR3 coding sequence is TGTGCCAGCAGCTTAAACCGGGACAGGGCTCTCACCGGGGAGCTGTTTTTT. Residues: CASSLNRDRALTGELFF.

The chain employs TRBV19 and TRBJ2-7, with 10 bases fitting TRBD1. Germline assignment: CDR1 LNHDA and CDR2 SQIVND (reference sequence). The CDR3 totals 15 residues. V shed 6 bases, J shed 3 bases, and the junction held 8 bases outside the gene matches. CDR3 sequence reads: CASSYRDRGNYEQYF. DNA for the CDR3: TGTGCCAGTAGCTACCGGGACAGGGGAAACTACGAGCAGTACTTC.

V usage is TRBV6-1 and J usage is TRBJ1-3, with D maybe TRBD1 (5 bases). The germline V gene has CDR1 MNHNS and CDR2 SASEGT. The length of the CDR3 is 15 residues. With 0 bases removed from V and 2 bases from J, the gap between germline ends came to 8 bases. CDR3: CASSEARGTGNTIYF. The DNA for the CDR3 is TGTGCCAGCAGTGAAGCTCGGGGGACTGGAAACACCATATATTTT.

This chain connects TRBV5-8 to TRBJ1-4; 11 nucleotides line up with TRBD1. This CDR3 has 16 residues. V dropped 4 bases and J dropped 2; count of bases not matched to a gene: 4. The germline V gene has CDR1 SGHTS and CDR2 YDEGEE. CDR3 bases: TGTGCCAGCAGCCGAGGACAGGGGGCGACTAATGAAAAACTGTTTTTT. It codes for CASSRGQGATNEKLFF.

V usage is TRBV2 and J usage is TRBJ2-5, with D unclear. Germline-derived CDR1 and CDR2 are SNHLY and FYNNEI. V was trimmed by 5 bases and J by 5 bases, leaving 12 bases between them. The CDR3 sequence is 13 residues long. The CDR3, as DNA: TGTGCCAGCAGTCCGTTGACTCCGGAGACCCAGTACTTC. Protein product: CASSPLTPETQYF.

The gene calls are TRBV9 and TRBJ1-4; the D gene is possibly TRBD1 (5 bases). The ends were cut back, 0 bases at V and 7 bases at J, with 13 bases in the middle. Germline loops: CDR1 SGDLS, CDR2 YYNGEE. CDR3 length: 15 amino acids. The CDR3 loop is CASSVVEGLIEKLFF. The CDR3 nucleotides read TGTGCCAGCAGCGTAGTGGAGGGGCTCATTGAAAAACTGTTTTTT. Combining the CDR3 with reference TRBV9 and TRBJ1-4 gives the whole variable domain DSGVTQTPKHLITATGQRVTLRCSPRSGDLSVYWYQQSLDQGLQFLIQYYNGEERAKGNILERFSAQQFPDLHSELNLSSLELGDSALYFCASSVVEGLIEKLFFGSGTQLSVL.

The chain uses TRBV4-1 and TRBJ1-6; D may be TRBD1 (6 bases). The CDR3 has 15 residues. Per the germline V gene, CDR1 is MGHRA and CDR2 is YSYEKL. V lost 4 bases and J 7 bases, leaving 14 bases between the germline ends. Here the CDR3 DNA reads TGCGCCAGCAGCCCAGGGGATCGTCGGAATTCACCCCTCCACTTT. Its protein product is CASSPGDRRNSPLHF.